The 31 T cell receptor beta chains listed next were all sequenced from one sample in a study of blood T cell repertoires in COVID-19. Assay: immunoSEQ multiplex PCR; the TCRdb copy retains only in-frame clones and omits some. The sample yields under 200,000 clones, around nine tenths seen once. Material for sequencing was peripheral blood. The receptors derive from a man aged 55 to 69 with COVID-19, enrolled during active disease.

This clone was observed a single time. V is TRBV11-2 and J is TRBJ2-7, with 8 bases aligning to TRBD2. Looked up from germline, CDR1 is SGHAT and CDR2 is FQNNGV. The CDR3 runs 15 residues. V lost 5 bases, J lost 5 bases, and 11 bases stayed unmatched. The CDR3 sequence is CASSNRLAGFNEQYF. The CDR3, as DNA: TGTGCCAGCAGCAATAGATTAGCGGGATTCAACGAGCAGTACTTC.

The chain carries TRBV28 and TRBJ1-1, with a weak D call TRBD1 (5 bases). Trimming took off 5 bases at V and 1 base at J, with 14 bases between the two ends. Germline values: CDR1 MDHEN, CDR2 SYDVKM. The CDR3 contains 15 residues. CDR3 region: CASSPAAGENTEAFF. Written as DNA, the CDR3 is TGTGCCAGCAGTCCCGCGGCGGGGGAGAACACTGAAGCTTTCTTT.

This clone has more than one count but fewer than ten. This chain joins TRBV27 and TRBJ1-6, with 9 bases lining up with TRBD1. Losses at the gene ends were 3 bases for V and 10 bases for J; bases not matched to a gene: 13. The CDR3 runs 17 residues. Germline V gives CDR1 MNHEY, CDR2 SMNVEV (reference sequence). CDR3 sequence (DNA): TGTGCCAGCAGTTTGACCAACGGACAGGGGATTGTCTCACCCCTCCACTTT. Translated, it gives CASSLTNGQGIVSPLHF.

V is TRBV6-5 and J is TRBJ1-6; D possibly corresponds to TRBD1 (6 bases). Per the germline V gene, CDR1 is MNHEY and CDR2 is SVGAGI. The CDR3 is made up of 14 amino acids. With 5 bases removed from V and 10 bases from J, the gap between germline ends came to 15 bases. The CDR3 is CASSPTSQGSPLHF. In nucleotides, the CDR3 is TGTGCCAGCAGTCCGACCTCACAGGGCTCACCCCTCCACTTT.

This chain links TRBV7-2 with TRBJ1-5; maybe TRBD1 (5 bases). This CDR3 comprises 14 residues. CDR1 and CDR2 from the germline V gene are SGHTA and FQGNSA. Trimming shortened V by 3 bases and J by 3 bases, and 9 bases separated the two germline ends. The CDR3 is CASSFDSSNQPQHF. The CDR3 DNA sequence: TGTGCCAGCAGCTTCGACAGCTCCAATCAGCCCCAGCATTTT.

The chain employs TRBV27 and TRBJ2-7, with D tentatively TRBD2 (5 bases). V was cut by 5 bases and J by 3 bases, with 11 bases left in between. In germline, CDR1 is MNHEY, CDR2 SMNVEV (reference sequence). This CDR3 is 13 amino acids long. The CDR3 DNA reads TGTGCCAGCAGTCGAGGGTTTATCTACGAGCAGTACTTC. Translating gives CASSRGFIYEQYF.

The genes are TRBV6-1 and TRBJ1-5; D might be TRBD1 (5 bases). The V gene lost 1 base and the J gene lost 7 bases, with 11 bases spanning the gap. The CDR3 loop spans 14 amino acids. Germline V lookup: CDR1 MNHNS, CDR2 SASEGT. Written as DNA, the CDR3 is TGTGCCAGCAGTGAAGAGCCAGGGTACCAGCCCCAGCATTTT. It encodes CASSEEPGYQPQHF.

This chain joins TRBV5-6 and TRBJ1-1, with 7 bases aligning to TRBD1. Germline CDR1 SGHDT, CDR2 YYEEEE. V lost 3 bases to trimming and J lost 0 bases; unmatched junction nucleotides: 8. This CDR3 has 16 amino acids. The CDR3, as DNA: TGTGCCAGCAGCTCCTGGGACAGACAAATGAACACTGAAGCTTTCTTT. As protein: CASSSWDRQMNTEAFF.

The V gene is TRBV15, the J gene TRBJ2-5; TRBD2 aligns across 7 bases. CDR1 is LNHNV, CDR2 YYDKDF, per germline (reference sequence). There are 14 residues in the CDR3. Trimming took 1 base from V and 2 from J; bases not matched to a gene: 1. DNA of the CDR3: TGTGCCACCAGCAGAGGGACTAGGCAAGAGACCCAGTACTTC. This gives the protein CATSRGTRQETQYF.

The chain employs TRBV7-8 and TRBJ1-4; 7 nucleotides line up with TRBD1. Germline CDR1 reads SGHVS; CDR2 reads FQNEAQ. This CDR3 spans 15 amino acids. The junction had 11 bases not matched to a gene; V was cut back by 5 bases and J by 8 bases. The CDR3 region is CASSTTRDSPEKLFF. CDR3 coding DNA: TGTGCCAGCAGCACTACCCGGGACAGTCCCGAAAAACTGTTTTTT.

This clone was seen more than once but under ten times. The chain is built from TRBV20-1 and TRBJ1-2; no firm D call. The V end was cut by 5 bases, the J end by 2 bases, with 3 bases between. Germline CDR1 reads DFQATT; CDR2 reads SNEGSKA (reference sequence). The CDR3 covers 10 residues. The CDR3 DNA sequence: TGCAGTGCTCAGAACTATGGCTACACCTTC. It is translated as CSAQNYGYTF.

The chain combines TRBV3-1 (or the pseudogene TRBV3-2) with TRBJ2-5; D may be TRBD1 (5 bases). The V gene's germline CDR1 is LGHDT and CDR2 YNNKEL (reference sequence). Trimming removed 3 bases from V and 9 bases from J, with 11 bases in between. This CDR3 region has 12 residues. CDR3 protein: CASSQVTAPQYF. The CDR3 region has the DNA TGTGCCAGCAGCCAGGTGACAGCTCCCCAGTACTTC.

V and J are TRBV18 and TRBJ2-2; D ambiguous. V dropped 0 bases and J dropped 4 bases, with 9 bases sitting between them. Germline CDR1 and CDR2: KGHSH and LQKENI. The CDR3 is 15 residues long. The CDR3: CASSPPTPGTGELFF. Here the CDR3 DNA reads TGTGCCAGCTCACCACCTACTCCAGGCACCGGGGAGCTGTTTTTT.

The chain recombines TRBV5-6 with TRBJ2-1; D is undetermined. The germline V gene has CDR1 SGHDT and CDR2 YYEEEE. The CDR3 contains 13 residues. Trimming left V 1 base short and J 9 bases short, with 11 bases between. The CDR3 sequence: CASSLQAVGEQFF. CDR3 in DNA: TGTGCCAGCAGCTTGCAGGCAGTAGGTGAGCAGTTCTTC.

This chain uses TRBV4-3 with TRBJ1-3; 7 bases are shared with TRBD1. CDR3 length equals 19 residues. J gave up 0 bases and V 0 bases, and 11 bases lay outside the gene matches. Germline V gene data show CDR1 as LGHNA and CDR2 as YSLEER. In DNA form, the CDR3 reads TGCGCCAGCAGCCAAGAATACAAGACAGGGTTCTACTCTGGAAACACCATATATTTT. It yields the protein CASSQEYKTGFYSGNTIYF.

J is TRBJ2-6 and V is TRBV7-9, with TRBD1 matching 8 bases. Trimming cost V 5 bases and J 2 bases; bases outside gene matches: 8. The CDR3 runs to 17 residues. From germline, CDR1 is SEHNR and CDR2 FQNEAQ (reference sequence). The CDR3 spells CASSPTGARPGANVLTF. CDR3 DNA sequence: TGTGCCAGCAGCCCGACAGGGGCTCGCCCTGGGGCCAACGTCCTGACTTTC.

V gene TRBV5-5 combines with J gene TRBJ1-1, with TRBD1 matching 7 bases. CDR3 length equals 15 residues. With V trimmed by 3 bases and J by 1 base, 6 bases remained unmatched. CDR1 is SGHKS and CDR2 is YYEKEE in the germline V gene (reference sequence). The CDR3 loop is CASSSAQGWNTEAFF. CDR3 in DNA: TGTGCCAGCAGCTCAGCACAGGGGTGGAACACTGAAGCTTTCTTT.

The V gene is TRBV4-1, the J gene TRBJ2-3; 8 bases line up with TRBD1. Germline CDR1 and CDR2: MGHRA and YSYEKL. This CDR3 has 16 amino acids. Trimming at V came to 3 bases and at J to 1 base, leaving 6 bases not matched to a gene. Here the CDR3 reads CASSQSRGLGTDTQYF. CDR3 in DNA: TGCGCCAGCAGCCAGAGCAGGGGGCTGGGCACAGATACGCAGTATTTT.

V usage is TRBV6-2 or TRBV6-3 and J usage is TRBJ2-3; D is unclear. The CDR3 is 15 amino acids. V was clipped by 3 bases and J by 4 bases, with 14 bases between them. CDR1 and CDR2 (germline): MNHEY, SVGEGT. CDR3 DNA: TGTGCCAGCAGTTATGTAAACAGCTTGGCAGATACGCAGTATTTT. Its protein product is CASSYVNSLADTQYF.

This CDR3 is CATSELDSAPQHF. The CDR3 DNA follows: TGTGCCACCAGTGAACTTGACAGTGCCCCCCAGCATTTT. The gene calls are TRBV24-1 and TRBJ1-5, with D tentatively TRBD1 (5 bases). The CDR3 has 13 amino acids. Trimming removed 4 bases from V and 10 bases from J, with 13 bases in between. Per the germline V gene, CDR1 is KGHDR and CDR2 is SFDVKD.

CDR3 bases: TGTGCCAGCAGCTCTCTACAGGGGGCGTATGGCTACACCTTC. As protein: CASSSLQGAYGYTF. This sequence joins TRBV11-2 and TRBJ1-2, with TRBD1 identical over 9 bases. After removal of 4 bases from V and 5 bases from J, the junction contained 5 bases not matched to a gene. The CDR3 has 14 residues. Germline V gene lookup returns CDR1 SGHAT and CDR2 FQNNGV.

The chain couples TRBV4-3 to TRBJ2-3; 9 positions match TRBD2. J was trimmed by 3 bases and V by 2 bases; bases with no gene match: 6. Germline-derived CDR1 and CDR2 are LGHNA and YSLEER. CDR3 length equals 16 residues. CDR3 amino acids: CASSQWAGGGTDTQYF. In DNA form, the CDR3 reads TGCGCCAGCAGCCAATGGGCGGGAGGGGGGACAGATACGCAGTATTTT.

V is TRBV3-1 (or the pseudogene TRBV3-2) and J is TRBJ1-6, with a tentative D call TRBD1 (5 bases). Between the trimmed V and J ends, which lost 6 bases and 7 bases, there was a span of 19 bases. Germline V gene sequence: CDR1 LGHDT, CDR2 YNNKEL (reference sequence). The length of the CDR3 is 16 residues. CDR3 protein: CASSSMPDSLNSPLHF. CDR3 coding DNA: TGTGCCAGCAGTTCAATGCCTGACAGCCTGAATTCACCCCTCCACTTT.

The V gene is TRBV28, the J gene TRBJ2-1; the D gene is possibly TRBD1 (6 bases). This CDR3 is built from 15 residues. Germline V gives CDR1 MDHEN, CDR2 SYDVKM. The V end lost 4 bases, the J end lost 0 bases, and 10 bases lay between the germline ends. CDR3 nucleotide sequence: TGTGCCAGCAGTTCCACAGGGAGCTCCTACAATGAGCAGTTCTTC. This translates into CASSSTGSSYNEQFF.

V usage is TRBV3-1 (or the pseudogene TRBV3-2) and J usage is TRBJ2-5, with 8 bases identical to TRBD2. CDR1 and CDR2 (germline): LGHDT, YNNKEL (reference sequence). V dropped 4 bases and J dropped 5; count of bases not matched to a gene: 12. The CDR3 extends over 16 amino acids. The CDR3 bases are TGTGCCAGCAGCCCAAATACGGGAGGGCAGGTGGAGACCCAGTACTTC. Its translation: CASSPNTGGQVETQYF.

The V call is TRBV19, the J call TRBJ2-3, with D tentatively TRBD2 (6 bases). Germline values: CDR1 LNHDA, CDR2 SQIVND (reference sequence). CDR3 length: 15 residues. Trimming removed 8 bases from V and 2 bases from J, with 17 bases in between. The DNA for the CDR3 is TGTGCCAGTCGGGGGACTCGAGGGAACACAGATACGCAGTATTTT. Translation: CASRGTRGNTDTQYF.

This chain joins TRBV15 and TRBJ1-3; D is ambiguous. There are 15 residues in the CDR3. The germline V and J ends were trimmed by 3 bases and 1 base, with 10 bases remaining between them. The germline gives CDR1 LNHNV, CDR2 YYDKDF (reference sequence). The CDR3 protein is CATSSGPGSGNTIYF. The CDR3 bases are TGTGCCACCAGCAGCGGCCCGGGATCTGGAAACACCATATATTTT.

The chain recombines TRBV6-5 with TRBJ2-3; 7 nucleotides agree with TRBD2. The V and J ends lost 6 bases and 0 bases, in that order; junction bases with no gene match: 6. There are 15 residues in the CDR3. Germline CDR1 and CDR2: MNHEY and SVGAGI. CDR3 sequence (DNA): TGTGCCAGCAGAATGAGCGGGGCTAGCACAGATACGCAGTATTTT. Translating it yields CASRMSGASTDTQYF.

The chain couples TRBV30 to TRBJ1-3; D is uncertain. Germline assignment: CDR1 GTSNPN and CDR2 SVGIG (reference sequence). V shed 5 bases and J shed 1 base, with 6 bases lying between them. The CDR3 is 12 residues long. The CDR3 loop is CAWAISGNTIYF. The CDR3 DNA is TGTGCCTGGGCTATATCTGGAAACACCATATATTTT.

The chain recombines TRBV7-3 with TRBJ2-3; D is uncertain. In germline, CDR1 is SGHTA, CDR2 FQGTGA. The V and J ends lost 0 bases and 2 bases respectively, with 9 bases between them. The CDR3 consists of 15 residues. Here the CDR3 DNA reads TGTGCCAGCAGCTTAACGTCAGGCTACACAGATACGCAGTATTTT. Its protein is CASSLTSGYTDTQYF. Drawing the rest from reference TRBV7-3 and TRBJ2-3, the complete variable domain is GAGVSQTPSNKVTEKGKYVELRCDPISGHTALYWYRQSLGQGPEFLIYFQGTGAADDSGLPNDRFFAVRPEGSVSTLKIQRTERGDSAVYLCASSLTSGYTDTQYFGPGTRLTVL.

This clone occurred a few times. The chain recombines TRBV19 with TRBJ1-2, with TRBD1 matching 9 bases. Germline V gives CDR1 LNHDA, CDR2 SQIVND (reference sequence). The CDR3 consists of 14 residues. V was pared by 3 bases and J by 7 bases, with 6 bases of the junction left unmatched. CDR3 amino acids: CASSMGQGRGGYTF. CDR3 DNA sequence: TGTGCCAGTAGTATGGGACAGGGAAGAGGTGGCTACACCTTC.